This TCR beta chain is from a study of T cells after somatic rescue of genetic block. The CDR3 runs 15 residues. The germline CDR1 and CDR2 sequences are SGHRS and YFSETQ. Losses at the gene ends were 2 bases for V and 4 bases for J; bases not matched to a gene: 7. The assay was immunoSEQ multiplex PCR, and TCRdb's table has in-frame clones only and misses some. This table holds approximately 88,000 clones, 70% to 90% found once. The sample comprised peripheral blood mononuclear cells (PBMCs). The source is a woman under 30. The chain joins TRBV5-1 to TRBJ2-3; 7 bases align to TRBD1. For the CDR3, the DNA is TGCGCCAGCAGCTTCGCAGGGGGTGTCGCAGATACGCAGTATTTT. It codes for CASSFAGGVADTQYF.